Shown below are 14 T cell receptor gamma chains from a single sample sequenced in a study of gamma-delta chains in newborns, infants, children. TCRdb re-identified clones in the reads via CATT. The table records 850 to 1,300 gamma-chain clones, around 48% of them present only once. The sequenced material came from blood. These receptors came from a child who was a newborn, infant or young child, either healthy, febrile or measles-vaccinated (not recorded which).

No V gene was called, though TRGJP was called as the J gene. There are 15 residues in the CDR3. The CDR3 loop reads CALWEVLLGKKIKVF. CDR3 coding DNA: TGTGCCTTGTGGGAGGTGCTATTGGGCAAAAAAATCAAGGTATTT.

A J gene of TRGJP was called, though the V gene was not. This CDR3 contains 18 residues. As DNA, the CDR3 is TGTGCCTTGTGGGAGCTAGCCTCAAAGAGGTTGGGCAAAAAAATCAAGGTATTT. Residues: CALWELASKRLGKKIKVF.

Remarks on this clone: Different DNA sequences within this sample yield the same CDR3. V usage is TRGV9 and J usage is TRGJP. Here the J gene was assigned by germline matching of the DNA, as TCRdb has none. The CDR3 is made up of 17 amino acids. With V trimmed by 1 base and J by 1 base, 1 base remained unmatched. The germline gives CDR1 GITISATS, CDR2 ISYDGTV (reference sequence). The CDR3: CALWEVGQELGKKIKVF. DNA of the CDR3: TGTGCCTTGTGGGAGGTAGGGCAAGAGTTGGGCAAAAAAATCAAGGTATTT.

This clone was seen a few times. This chain uses TRGV9 with TRGJ1 or TRGJ2. The J gene was missing in TCRdb and was found by matching the end of the DNA to germline. This CDR3 region has 11 residues. V was clipped by 0 bases and J by 10 bases; unmatched bases: 3. Germline CDR1 GITISATS, CDR2 ISYDGTV (reference sequence). CDR3 sequence reads: CALWEVQKKLF. CDR3 coding DNA: TGTGCCTTGTGGGAGGTGCAAAAGAAACTCTTT.

With respect to this clone: Other DNA sequences in this sample translate to the same CDR3. This chain links TRGV9 with TRGJP. Here the J gene came from matching the DNA to germline, since TCRdb omits it. The CDR3 runs 14 residues. V shed 5 bases and J 8 bases; nucleotides not matched to a gene: 3. Germline values: CDR1 GITISATS, CDR2 ISYDGTV (reference sequence). The CDR3 DNA sequence: TGTGCCTTGTGGGTTCAGTTGGGCAAAAAAATCAAGGTATTT. It codes for CALWVQLGKKIKVF.

This chain links TRGV9 with TRGJP. The J gene comes from matching the DNA to germline here; TCRdb lacks it. The CDR3 is 17 amino acids. Unmatched junction bases numbered 8, after V lost 3 bases and J lost 6 bases. CDR1 and CDR2 from the germline V gene are GITISATS and ISYDGTV (reference sequence). CDR3: CALWETIRELGKKIKVF. For the CDR3, the DNA is TGTGCCTTGTGGGAGACCATCCGAGAGTTGGGCAAAAAAATCAAGGTATTT.

Worth noting for this clone: A read error may be the cause here, since a much bigger clone is one base away. At the DNA level, this CDR3 is encoded by other sequences in the same sample as well. The V and J genes are TRGV9 and TRGJP. The J gene, absent from TCRdb, was called here by matching the DNA to germline. The V segment lost 2 bases and the J segment 4 bases; nucleotides outside the gene matches: 2. The CDR3 has 16 amino acids. The germline V gene encodes CDR1 GITISATS and CDR2 ISYDGTV (reference sequence). The CDR3 DNA reads TGTGCCTTGTGGGAGGGCCAAGAGTTGGGCAAAAAAATCAAGGTATTT. Translation gives CALWEGQELGKKIKVF.

With respect to this clone: The same CDR3 can be traced to other DNA sequences in this sample. V gene assignment gives TRGV9, but the J gene was left uncalled. The CDR3 has 14 amino acids. Per the germline V gene, CDR1 is GITISATS and CDR2 is ISYDGTV (reference sequence). CDR3 region: CALWGELGKKIKVF. CDR3 bases: TGTGCCTTGTGGGGAGAGTTGGGCAAAAAAATAAAGGTATTT.

The chain carries TRGV4 and TRGJ1 or TRGJ2. The J gene was missing in TCRdb and was found by matching the end of the DNA to germline. There are 10 residues in the CDR3. The ends lost 4 bases at V and 7 bases at J; junction bases unmatched: 1. Germline CDR1 reads EGSTGY; CDR2 reads YDSYTSSV. The CDR3 loop is CATWEYKKLF. The CDR3 DNA reads TGTGCCACCTGGGAGTATAAGAAACTCTTT.

The rearrangement uses TRGV9 and TRGJP1. The J gene is not listed in TCRdb, so it was assigned here from a DNA match to germline. The length of the CDR3 is 11 residues. In germline, CDR1 is GITISATS, CDR2 ISYDGTV (reference sequence). Trimming at V came to 8 bases and at J to 6 bases, leaving 3 bases not matched to a gene. The CDR3 loop reads CALSAGWFKIF. The DNA of the CDR3 is TGTGCCTTGTCGGCTGGTTGGTTCAAGATATTT.

A word on this clone: A much more abundant neighbour one base away suggests this may be a read error. The sample contains more than one DNA sequence encoding this CDR3. The chain uses TRGV9 and TRGJP. As TCRdb names no J gene, one was assigned here on the basis of a DNA match to germline. With 3 bases clipped from V and 7 bases from J, the junction kept 6 bases outside the gene matches. This CDR3 contains 16 residues. Germline values: CDR1 GITISATS, CDR2 ISYDGTV (reference sequence). The DNA for the CDR3 is TGTGCCTTGTGGGAGCCGCAGGAGTTGGGCAAAAAAATCAAGGTATTT. Translating it yields CALWEPQELGKKIKVF.

This clone was observed a handful of times. The V call is TRGV9, the J call TRGJP. CDR1 and CDR2 from the germline V gene are GITISATS and ISYDGTV (reference sequence). V trimming: 2 bases; J trimming: 8 bases; junction bases outside the gene matches: 6. The CDR3 sequence is 16 residues long. CDR3 DNA: TGTGCCTTGTGGGAGGCCCTCCAGTTGGGCAAAAAAATCAAGGTATTT. This codes for CALWEALQLGKKIKVF.

The chain uses TRGV9 and TRGJ1 or TRGJ2. No J gene was available from TCRdb, and it was assigned here by a germline match of the DNA. The CDR3 extends over 13 amino acids. The germline V gene has CDR1 GITISATS and CDR2 ISYDGTV (reference sequence). V gave up 0 bases and J gave up 8 bases; unmatched junction bases: 7. Written as DNA, the CDR3 is TGTGCCTTGTGGGAGGTGTATGACGATAAGAAACTCTTT. It codes for CALWEVYDDKKLF.

The chain links TRGV9 to TRGJP. TCRdb gives no J gene; it was assigned here by matching the DNA to germline. The V and J ends lost 3 bases and 7 bases, in that order; junction bases with no gene match: 9. The germline CDR1 and CDR2 sequences are GITISATS and ISYDGTV (reference sequence). This CDR3 is 17 amino acids long. The CDR3 spells CALWEPQSELGKKIKVF. The CDR3 nucleotides read TGTGCCTTGTGGGAGCCACAATCGGAGTTGGGCAAAAAAATCAAGGTATTT.